The 20 T cell receptor beta chains presented below share a single source sample, sequenced in a study of T cells in Graves' hyperthyroidism and ophthalmopathy. It was RNA transcripts that yielded the amplified TCR beta CDR3 regions. The HTBI primer set served for first-round RT-PCR of the TCR CDR3. TCRdb re-analysed the multiplex PCR reads in MiXCR, keeping a single row per CDR3 protein. Of more than 350,000 distinct CDR3 sequences detected, about 15% appear once; the ten largest clones hold over 25%. The source material was blood. These receptors were collected from a woman in her 30s with Graves' hyperthyroidism.

This rearrangement joins TRBV14 to TRBJ2-1; possible D gene TRBD1, 5 bases. Per germline, CDR1 SGHDN and CDR2 FVKESK. The CDR3 is 14 residues long. Trimming cost V 4 bases and J 10 bases, with 17 bases left between them. The CDR3 is CASSPHTGPGEQFF. CDR3 sequence (DNA): TGTGCCAGCAGCCCCCATACAGGACCGGGCGAGCAGTTCTTC.

In its sample, this clonotype was seen many times. The chain has TRBV30 and TRBJ1-1, with D perhaps matching TRBD1 (6 bases). V lost 8 bases and J lost 5, with 18 bases in between. This CDR3 contains 13 residues. CDR1 is GTSNPN and CDR2 is SVGIG in the germline V gene (reference sequence). The CDR3 spells CAGKQGGRTEAFF. CDR3 nucleotides: TGTGCCGGAAAACAGGGCGGTAGGACTGAAGCTTTCTTT.

The chain couples TRBV28 to TRBJ2-7, with D possibly called TRBD1 or TRBD2 (5 bases each). Germline V gives CDR1 MDHEN, CDR2 SYDVKM. The V gene lost 7 bases and the J gene lost 2 bases, with 18 bases spanning the gap. The CDR3 is 15 residues long. The CDR3 bases are TGTGCCAGCACTTCCCCGGGACGGTTTACCTACGAGCAGTACTTC. Amino acids: CASTSPGRFTYEQYF.

This clonotype was detected ten times or more. CDR3 protein: CSAPHMGTEAFF. CDR3 nucleotides: TGCAGTGCCCCCCACATGGGCACTGAAGCTTTCTTT. This chain links TRBV20-1 with TRBJ1-1, with unresolved D. V was cut by 6 bases and J by 4 bases, with 12 bases left in between. This CDR3 has 12 residues. Per the germline V gene, CDR1 is DFQATT and CDR2 is SNEGSKA (reference sequence).

This clonotype showed up many times. This sequence joins TRBV28 and TRBJ1-5, with D uncertain. The ends were cut back, 2 bases at V and 7 bases at J, with 12 bases in the middle. Germline V gene sequence: CDR1 MDHEN, CDR2 SYDVKM. CDR3 length: 14 amino acids. The CDR3 bases are TGTGCCAGCAGTTTAGAAACAGCGGGGCAGCCCCAGCATTTT. It encodes CASSLETAGQPQHF.

Turning to this clonotype: Germline and junction disagree at one end, which may indicate a read error. The V and J genes are TRBV18 and TRBJ2-3; D is possibly TRBD2 (6 bases). This CDR3 spans 16 amino acids. Germline CDR1 and CDR2: KGHSH and LQKENI. CDR3 protein: CTSSPGLPGEGYTQYF. As DNA, the CDR3 is TGTACCAGCTCCCCGGGACTTCCTGGCGAAGGATATACGCAGTATTTT. Looking up the rest from reference TRBV18 and TRBJ2-3 gives the full variable domain: NAGVMQNPRHLVRRRGQEARLRCSPMKGHSHVYWYRQLPEEGLKFMVYLQKENIIDESGMPKERFSAEFPKEGPSILRIQQVVRGDSAAYFCTSSPGLPGEGYTQYFGPGTRLTVL.

This clonotype occurred many times. CDR3 sequence: CASKGVNWGLEQFF. The DNA for the CDR3 is TGTGCCAGCAAGGGGGTGAACTGGGGTCTCGAGCAGTTCTTC. The rearrangement links TRBV12-3 or TRBV12-4 to TRBJ2-1; TRBD1 might be the D (6 bases). V was clipped by 7 bases and J by 10 bases, with 20 bases between them. The CDR3 runs 14 residues.

This sequence joins TRBV9 and TRBJ1-2; D unresolved. Germline V CDR1 and CDR2: SGDLS, YYNGEE. The V end was cut by 5 bases, the J end by 4 bases, with 12 bases between. This CDR3 region has 13 residues. CDR3 sequence reads: CASSENRSYGYTF. The CDR3 bases are TGTGCCAGCAGTGAGAACCGATCCTATGGCTACACCTTC.

V usage is TRBV11-2 and J usage is TRBJ2-7; possibly TRBD2 for D (6 bases). The germline gives CDR1 SGHAT, CDR2 FQNNGV. The CDR3 loop spans 15 amino acids. V lost 1 base and J 5 bases, leaving 15 bases between the germline ends. CDR3 region: CASSLGVASDHEQYF. In nucleotides, the CDR3 is TGTGCCAGCAGCTTAGGCGTAGCTAGCGATCACGAGCAGTACTTC.

This clonotype was recorded a few times. A single base separates this from a much larger clone, so it may be a read error. V is TRBV20-1 and J is TRBJ2-5; the D is unclear. CDR1 and CDR2 from the germline V gene are DFQATT and SNEGSKA (reference sequence). The CDR3 has 12 amino acids. Trimming took 0 bases from V and 4 from J, leaving 6 bases between them. This CDR3 is CSAREPGETQYF. CDR3 nucleotide sequence: TGCAGTGCTAGAGAACCCGGAGAGACCCAGTACTTC.

On this clonotype: Its ends do not fully match the called genes, so a read error is possible. The CDR3 DNA reads as TGCGCCAGCAGCCAGCCGGGATCTGCTTGGGAGCAGTACTTC. This translates into CASSQPGSAWEQYF. The V and J genes are TRBV28 and TRBJ2-7, with D perhaps TRBD2 (5 bases). This CDR3 comprises 14 residues. Per the germline V gene, CDR1 is MDHEN and CDR2 is SYDVKM.

The rearrangement uses TRBV7-9 and TRBJ2-4, with D perhaps matching TRBD2 (5 bases). Germline V gene lookup returns CDR1 SEHNR and CDR2 FQNEAQ (reference sequence). CDR3 length: 14 amino acids. Between the trimmed V and J ends, which lost 4 bases and 7 bases, there was a span of 14 bases. The CDR3 bases are TGTGCCAGCAGCTCTCCGGGAAAGCAGAACATTCAGTACTTC. Translating gives CASSSPGKQNIQYF.

This clonotype came up many times. The chain carries TRBV28 and TRBJ2-5; D call uncertain. The germline V gene has CDR1 MDHEN and CDR2 SYDVKM. This CDR3 comprises 14 residues. V lost 4 bases to trimming and J lost 5 bases, with 14 bases between them. CDR3 loop: CASSSPGSRETQYF. The CDR3 DNA sequence: TGTGCCAGCAGTTCCCCCGGGTCCAGGGAGACCCAGTACTTC.

The chain has TRBV19 and TRBJ1-4; 9 nucleotides align to TRBD1. V dropped 6 bases and J dropped 5; count of bases not matched to a gene: 10. Germline V CDR1 and CDR2: LNHDA, SQIVND (reference sequence). The CDR3 runs to 16 residues. The CDR3 sequence: CASSERTGARNEKLFF. The CDR3 coding sequence is TGTGCCAGTAGCGAAAGGACAGGGGCGCGAAATGAAAAACTGTTTTTT.

This clonotype was observed at least ten times. The genes are TRBV13 and TRBJ2-3, with TRBD2 identical over 9 bases. The germline gives CDR1 PRHDT, CDR2 FYEKMQ (reference sequence). The trim removed 0 bases at V and 2 bases at J, leaving 3 bases unmatched. The CDR3 extends over 16 amino acids. The CDR3 spells CASSLGLAGTTDTQYF. CDR3 bases: TGTGCCAGCAGCTTAGGCCTAGCGGGAACCACAGATACGCAGTATTTT.

This clonotype was recorded at least ten times. The chain uses TRBV30 and TRBJ1-1; no clear D gene. CDR3 length: 13 amino acids. Germline V gives CDR1 GTSNPN, CDR2 SVGIG (reference sequence). V lost 0 bases and J 8 bases, leaving 13 bases between the germline ends. CDR3 in DNA: TGTGCCTGGAGTGTAGGAGACTTTAAAGAAGCTTTCTTT. It translates to CAWSVGDFKEAFF.

This clonotype turned up a few times. J is TRBJ2-1 and V is TRBV20-1; 11 bases line up with TRBD2. Germline assignment: CDR1 DFQATT and CDR2 SNEGSKA (reference sequence). J lost 1 base, V lost 6 bases, and 14 bases had no gene match. This CDR3 is 18 amino acids long. DNA for the CDR3: TGCAGTGCACAAGGGACTAGCGGAACCTTTTGGTCCTACAATGAGCAGTTCTTC. Amino acids: CSAQGTSGTFWSYNEQFF.

This clonotype has ten or more counts. The chain links TRBV20-1 to TRBJ1-1; a weak D match, TRBD1 (5 bases). Trimming took 3 bases from V and 6 from J, leaving 11 bases between them. The CDR3 extends over 12 amino acids. CDR1 and CDR2 from the germline V gene are DFQATT and SNEGSKA (reference sequence). The CDR3 is CSASRTGAEAFF. The DNA for the CDR3 is TGCAGTGCTAGCCGAACAGGCGCTGAAGCTTTCTTT.

This chain links TRBV5-6 with TRBJ1-1; D ambiguous. This CDR3 comprises 13 residues. V was shortened by 2 bases and J by 0 bases, with 5 bases between the two germline ends. Germline loops: CDR1 SGHDT, CDR2 YYEEEE. The CDR3 here is CASSFRVNTEAFF. In nucleotides, the CDR3 is TGTGCCAGCAGCTTCCGGGTGAACACTGAAGCTTTCTTT.

There are a few counts of this clonotype. The V and J genes are TRBV6-6 and TRBJ1-6; possibly TRBD1 for D (5 bases). Trimming took off 2 bases at V and 10 bases at J, with 12 bases between the two ends. The CDR3 is made up of 14 amino acids. Germline V gene data show CDR1 as MNHNY and CDR2 as SVGAGI (reference sequence). This chain's CDR3 is CASSYARERSPLHF. In nucleotides, the CDR3 is TGTGCCAGCAGTTACGCCAGGGAGCGCTCACCCCTCCACTTT.